What follows is one T cell receptor (beta chain) and its context. This sample is part of a study of blood T cell repertoires in COVID-19. As for the study in general: Samples representing acute and convalescent COVID-19 were sourced from the United States, Italy and Spain.

Authors' methods: For nucleated cells, counts were estimated from reference gene primer amplification. The assay was immunoSEQ multiplex PCR, and TCRdb's table has in-frame clones only and misses some. V, J and clone size derive from that table, while D and trimming were established from the DNA sequence. The table lists 170,000 or so clones, just over 85% of them singletons, with about 9.4% in the top ten. Everyone who took part was roughly 18 to 89 years old, and they came from about two dozen US areas. The germline V gene has CDR1 SQVTM and CDR2 ANQGSEA. The CDR3 extends over 15 amino acids. Trimming at V came to 6 bases and at J to 2 bases, leaving 12 bases not matched to a gene.

This receptor was identified in a woman aged 18-29 years who had recovered from COVID-19. The chain combines TRBV29-1 with TRBJ1-2, with 7 bases aligning to TRBD1. Material for sequencing was PBMCs or T cells enriched from blood (not recorded which). CDR3 loop: CSVAPPTGSNYGYTF. In nucleotides, the CDR3 is TGCAGCGTGGCACCCCCGACAGGGTCCAACTATGGCTACACCTTC.